This passage covers 2 T cell receptor beta chains from one sample sequenced in a study of T cell repertoires in cytomegalovirus infection. TCRdb passed the reads through MiXCR, listing each CDR3 protein once. The table has some 350,000 distinct CDR3 sequences, roughly a third seen once; the top ten hold roughly 14%. Their specific antigens are unknown. The specimen was cultured PBMCs, collected from culture after CMV antigen stimulation. The receptor set was obtained from a human donor in good health (CMV status not recorded). Some clones in this sample may be carry-over from other donors' samples.

Many counts were recorded for this clonotype. V is TRBV7-8 and J is TRBJ2-1, with 8 bases aligning to TRBD2. The germline CDR1 and CDR2 sequences are SGHVS and FQNEAQ. Unmatched junction bases numbered 17, after V lost 2 bases and J lost 8 bases. This CDR3 contains 18 residues. CDR3 nucleotide sequence: TGTGCCAGCAGCTTAATTAGGACTAGCCCAACCGGGGGCTATGAGCAGTTCTTC. This translates into CASSLIRTSPTGGYEQFF.

The rearrangement joins TRBV20-1 to TRBJ1-4; D remains unclear. Per the germline V gene, CDR1 is DFQATT and CDR2 is SNEGSKA (reference sequence). The CDR3 length is 13 residues. V was cut by 6 bases and J by 8 bases, with 16 bases left in between. The CDR3 here is CSAVGNINEKLFF. Written as DNA, the CDR3 is TGCAGTGCAGTCGGTAATATCAACGAAAAACTGTTTTTT.